The TCR beta chain under discussion was sequenced for a study of T cells in Graves' hyperthyroidism and ophthalmopathy. Study outcomes and limitations: In simple terms, a model built on 13 V-J features told ophthalmopathy apart from stable hyperthyroidism. Expanded thyroid clonotypes (above 0.001) were mostly also found in blood.

The CDR3 sequence is 13 residues long. V was trimmed by 4 bases and J by 7 bases, leaving 11 bases between them. At least ten counts were recorded for this clonotype. The antigen is unknown. RNA transcripts gave rise to amplified TCR beta CDR3 regions. First-round RT-PCR targeting the TCR CDR3 was performed with the HTBI primer set. One entry per CDR3 protein, called by TCRdb with MiXCR from the multiplex PCR reads. The repertoire consists of around 290,000 distinct CDR3 sequences, with 15% to 20% occurring once and the leading ten covering just over 55%. Ophthalmopathy patients had Clinical Activity Score at least 3, NOSPECS grade at least 4, duration under 3 months. PBMCs stemmed from 10 ml fresh peripheral blood.

The chain employs TRBV12-3 or TRBV12-4 and TRBJ1-5; D possibly corresponds to TRBD1 (5 bases). Sequencing was carried out using blood. This receptor was taken from a woman aged 55-69 years with Graves' ophthalmopathy. The CDR3 protein is CASSSGEGQPQHF. DNA for the CDR3: TGTGCCAGCAGTTCGGGGGAAGGACAGCCCCAGCATTTT.